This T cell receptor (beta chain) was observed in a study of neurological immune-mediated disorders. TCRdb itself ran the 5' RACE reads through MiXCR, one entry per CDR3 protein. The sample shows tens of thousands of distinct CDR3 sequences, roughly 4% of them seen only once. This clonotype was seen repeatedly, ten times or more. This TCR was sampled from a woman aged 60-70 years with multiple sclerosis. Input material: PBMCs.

CDR3 amino acids: CASSSTVAGAKYF. The CDR3 bases are TGTGCCAGCAGCTCGACTGTAGCGGGGGCGAAGTACTTC. The chain uses TRBV7-2 and TRBJ2-7, with TRBD2 identical over 9 bases. This CDR3 region has 13 residues. V was pared by 4 bases and J by 11 bases, with 9 bases of the junction left unmatched. The germline V gene has CDR1 SGHTA and CDR2 FQGNSA.